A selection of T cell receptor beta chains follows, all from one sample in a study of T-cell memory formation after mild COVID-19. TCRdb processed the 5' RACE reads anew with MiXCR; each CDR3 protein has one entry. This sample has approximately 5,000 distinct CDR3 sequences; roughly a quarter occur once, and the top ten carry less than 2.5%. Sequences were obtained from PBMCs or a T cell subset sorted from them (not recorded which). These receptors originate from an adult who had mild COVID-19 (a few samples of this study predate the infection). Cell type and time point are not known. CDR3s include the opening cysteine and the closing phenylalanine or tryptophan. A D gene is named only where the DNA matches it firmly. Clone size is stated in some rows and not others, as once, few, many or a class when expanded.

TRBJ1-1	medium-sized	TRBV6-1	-	TGTGCCAGCAGTGAATGGACACGGGCGGAGGCGAACACTGAAGCTTTCTTT	CASSEWTRAEANTEAFF
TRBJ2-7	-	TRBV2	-	TGTGCCAGCAACCGCAGGGGATACGAGCAGTACTTC	CASNRRGYEQYF
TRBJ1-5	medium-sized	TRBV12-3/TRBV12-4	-	TGTGCCAGCAGTTTCGGGCACGGCGATCAGCCCCAGCATTTT	CASSFGHGDQPQHF
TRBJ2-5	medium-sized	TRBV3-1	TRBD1	TGTGCCAGCAGTTTAAGACAGGGCCAAGAGACCCAGTACTTC	CASSLRQGQETQYF
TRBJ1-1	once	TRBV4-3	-	TGCGCCAGCAGCCAAGGATCGGGGTTCAGTAGTGAAGCTTTCTTT	CASSQGSGFSSEAFF
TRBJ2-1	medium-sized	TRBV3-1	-	TGTGCCAGCAGCAGGGGTTGGGGCCCCGAGCAGTTCTTC	CASSRGWGPEQFF
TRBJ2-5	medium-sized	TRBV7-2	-	TGTGCCAGCAGCTTAGGCCCCGCTACGAATAGGGAGACCCAGTACTTC	CASSLGPATNRETQYF
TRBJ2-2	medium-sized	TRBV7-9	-	TGTGCCAGCAGCTCTGAGACAGGAATCCGCACCGGGGAGCTGTTTTTT	CASSSETGIRTGELFF
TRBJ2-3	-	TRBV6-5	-	TGTGCCAGCAGTTACGAGGGATCGAGCACAGATACGCAGTATTTT	CASSYEGSSTDTQYF
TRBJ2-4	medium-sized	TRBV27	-	TGTGCCAGCAGTCAACTGGGCGGGCTAGCCAAAAACATTCAGTACTTC	CASSQLGGLAKNIQYF
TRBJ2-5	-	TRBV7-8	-	TGTGCCAGCAGCTTAGTGAACGAGGGTACGCAGTACTTC	CASSLVNEGTQYF
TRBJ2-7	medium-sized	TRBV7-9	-	TGTGCCAGCAGCAGACTAGGTGGCGAGCAGTACTTC	CASSRLGGEQYF
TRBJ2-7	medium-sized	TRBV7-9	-	TGTGCCAGCACTCGGGGGCCGGAGCAGTACTTC	CASTRGPEQYF
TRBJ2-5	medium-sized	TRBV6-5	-	TGTGCCAGCAGTTACGGAAGCCCAGAGATCCAAGAGACCCAGTACTTC	CASSYGSPEIQETQYF
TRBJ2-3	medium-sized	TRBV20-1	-	TGCAGTCCAGTCGGCGGGCCCACAGATACGCAGTATTTT	CSPVGGPTDTQYF
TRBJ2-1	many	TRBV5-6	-	TGTGCCAGCAGCCCCGAGGGACGGCACAATGAGCAGTTCTTC	CASSPEGRHNEQFF
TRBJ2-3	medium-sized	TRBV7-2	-	TGTGCCAGCAGCTTAGTTGTTCTTTTAACAGATACGCAGTATTTT	CASSLVVLLTDTQYF
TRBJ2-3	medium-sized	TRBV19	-	TGTGCCAGTAGTACCCGGAGCCAAGCAGATACGCAGTATTTT	CASSTRSQADTQYF
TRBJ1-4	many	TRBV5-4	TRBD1	TGTGCCAGCAGCTTTTACAGGGGTAGTGCAACTAATGAAAAACTGTTTTTT	CASSFYRGSATNEKLFF
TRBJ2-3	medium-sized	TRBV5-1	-	TGCGCCAGCAGCTTGGAGGGTGGATTCACAGATACGCAGTATTTT	CASSLEGGFTDTQYF
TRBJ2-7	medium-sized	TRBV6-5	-	TGTGCCAGCAGTTACTCGTGGGGCGGAGGGGAGCAGTACTTC	CASSYSWGGGEQYF
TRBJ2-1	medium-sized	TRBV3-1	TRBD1	TGTGCCAGCAGCCAGAACCCGGGACAGCGGAATGAGCAGTTCTTC	CASSQNPGQRNEQFF
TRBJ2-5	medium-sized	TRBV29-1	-	TGCAGCGTTGGGAGGAGCCAAGAGACCCAGTACTTC	CSVGRSQETQYF
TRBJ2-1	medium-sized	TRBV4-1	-	TGCGCCAGCAGCCAAGTGGGGGGCGTCCCCAATGAGCAGTTCTTC	CASSQVGGVPNEQFF
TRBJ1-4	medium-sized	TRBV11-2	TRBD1	TGTGCCAGCAGCAGGGACAGTTTGGAAAAACTGTTTTTT	CASSRDSLEKLFF
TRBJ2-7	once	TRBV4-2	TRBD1	TGTGCCAGCAGCCAAGAGTTACAGGGGTTTTCCTACGAGCAGTACTTC	CASSQELQGFSYEQYF
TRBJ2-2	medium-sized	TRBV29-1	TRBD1	TGCAGCGTCGAAGATTCCCCTGGACAGGGGAACACCGGGGAGCTGTTTTTT	CSVEDSPGQGNTGELFF
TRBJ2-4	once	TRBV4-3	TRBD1	TGCGCCAGCAGCCAAACCGGACAGGGGCGAAGGAACATTCAGTACTTC	CASSQTGQGRRNIQYF
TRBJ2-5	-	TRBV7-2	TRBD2	TGTGCCAGCAGCTTGCTAGCGGGACAAGAGACCCAGTACTTC	CASSLLAGQETQYF
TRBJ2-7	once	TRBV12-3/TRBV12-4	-	TGTGCCAGCAGTTTAGCTCCAGGGGGTCCGGAAGCGGGGGCAACCTACGAGCAGTACTTC	CASSLAPGGPEAGATYEQYF
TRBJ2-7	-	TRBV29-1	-	TGCAGCGTTGAAGACGGATTATACGAGCAGTACTTC	CSVEDGLYEQYF
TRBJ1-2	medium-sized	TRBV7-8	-	TGTGCCAGCAGCTTAGCGGCGGGGGGCGCGGGGCTGGGCTATGGCTACACCTTC	CASSLAAGGAGLGYGYTF
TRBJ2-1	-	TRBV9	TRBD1	TGTGCCAGCAGCGGACAGGGGGAAGGTAGTGAGCAGTTCTTC	CASSGQGEGSEQFF
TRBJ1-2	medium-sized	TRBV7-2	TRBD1	TGTGCCAGCAGCCGACAGGGGATCTATGGCTACACCTTC	CASSRQGIYGYTF
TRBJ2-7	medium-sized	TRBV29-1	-	TGCAGCGTTGTAACTCGGCGCACGGACGAGCAGTACTTC	CSVVTRRTDEQYF
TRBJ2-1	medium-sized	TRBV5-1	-	TGCGCCAGCAAACACCCTTCTAGCGTGGATGAGCAGTTCTTC	CASKHPSSVDEQFF
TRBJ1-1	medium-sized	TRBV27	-	TGTGCCAGCAGTTCGATCCCACCAGGACAGACTAAAGCTTTCTTT	CASSSIPPGQTKAFF
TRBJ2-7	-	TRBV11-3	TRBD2	TGTGCCAGCAGCCACGGCCTAGCGGGAGGGCCAGGCTACGAGCAGTACTTC	CASSHGLAGGPGYEQYF
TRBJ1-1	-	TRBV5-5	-	TGTGCCAGCCCCGGGGGGGGGCGAATGAACACTGAAGCTTTCTTT	CASPGGGRMNTEAFF
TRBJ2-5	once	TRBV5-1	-	TGCGCCAGCGCTCCTGGGGGCAGTTACCAAGAGACCCAGTACTTC	CASAPGGSYQETQYF
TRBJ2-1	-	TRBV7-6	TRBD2	TGTGCCAGCAGCCCCCTTCTAGCGGGGAGCTCCTACAATGAGCAGTTCTTC	CASSPLLAGSSYNEQFF
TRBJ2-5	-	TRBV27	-	TGTGCCAGCAGCTTAACAGCCTCAGGGTGGGGGACCCAGTACTTC	CASSLTASGWGTQYF
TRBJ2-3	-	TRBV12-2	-	TGTGCAAGTCGCTTAGCGGTTTCGGCTAGCGGGAGCACAGATACGCAGTATTTT	CASRLAVSASGSTDTQYF
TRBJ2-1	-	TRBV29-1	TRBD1	TGCAGCACAGGGGTCAGTGAGCAGTTCTTC	CSTGVSEQFF
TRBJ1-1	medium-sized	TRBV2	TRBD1	TGTGCCAGCAGTAGGACAGGGAAGGGTAGGAGTGGCACTGAAGCTTTCTTT	CASSRTGKGRSGTEAFF
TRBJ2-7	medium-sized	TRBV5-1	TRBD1	TGCGCCAGCAGCTCCGGAAAGGGGGCTAACTACGAGCAGTACTTC	CASSSGKGANYEQYF
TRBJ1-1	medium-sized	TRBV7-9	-	TGTGCCAGCAGCCGCACGGTGAACACTGAAGCTTTCTTT	CASSRTVNTEAFF
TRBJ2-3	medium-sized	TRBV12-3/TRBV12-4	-	TGTGCCAGCAGTTCCGTAAGTTCCACAGATACGCAGTATTTT	CASSSVSSTDTQYF
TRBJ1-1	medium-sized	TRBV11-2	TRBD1	TGTGCCAGCAGCAACCCAAGACAGGGGGAGGAGGGATCTTTCTTT	CASSNPRQGEEGSFF